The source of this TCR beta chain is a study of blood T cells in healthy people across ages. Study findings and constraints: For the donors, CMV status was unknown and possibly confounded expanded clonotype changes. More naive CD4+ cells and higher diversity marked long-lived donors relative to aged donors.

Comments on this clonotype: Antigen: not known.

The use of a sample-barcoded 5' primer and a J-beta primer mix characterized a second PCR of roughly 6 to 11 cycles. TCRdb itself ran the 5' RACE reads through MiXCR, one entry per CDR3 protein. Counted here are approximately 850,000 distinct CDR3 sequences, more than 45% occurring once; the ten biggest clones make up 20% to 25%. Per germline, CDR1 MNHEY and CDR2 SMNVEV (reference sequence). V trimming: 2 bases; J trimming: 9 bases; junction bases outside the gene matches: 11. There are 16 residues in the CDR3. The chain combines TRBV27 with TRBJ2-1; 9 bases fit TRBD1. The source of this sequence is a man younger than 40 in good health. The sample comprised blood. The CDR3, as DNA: TGTGCCAGCAGTTTAACCGCAGGGACAGGGAGTGTTGAGCAGTTCTTC. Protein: CASSLTAGTGSVEQFF.